The rows below give T cell receptor beta chains drawn from one sample of a study of control samples from healthy donors and cancer patients. The data were produced by immunoSEQ multiplex PCR, yet TCRdb's version contains in-frame clones alone and is incomplete. The sample comprises 200,000 or so clones, just under 95% of which are singletons, and roughly 1.6% rests with the top ten. Sequencing was performed on blood. Receptors originate from a man aged 50 to 60 in good health. CDR3s include the opening cysteine and the closing phenylalanine or tryptophan. Fields, in order: clone size, J gene, D gene, CDR3 length, V gene, CDR3 protein, CDR3 DNA. D genes are given only for firm matches. Clone size is stated in some rows and not others, as once, few, many or a class when expanded.

abundance: .; j_gene: TRBJ1-6; d_gene: .; len: 15; v_gene: TRBV6-5; CDR3aa: CASSPSGTWNSPLHF; CDR3nt: TGTGCCAGCAGTCCTTCGGGGACCTGGAATTCACCCCTCCACTTT
abundance: .; j_gene: TRBJ2-7; d_gene: .; len: 15; v_gene: TRBV6-5; CDR3aa: CASSYSPQVEGEQYF; CDR3nt: TGTGCCAGCAGTTACTCGCCCCAAGTGGAGGGCGAGCAGTACTTC
abundance: .; j_gene: TRBJ1-6; d_gene: .; len: 13; v_gene: TRBV10-3; CDR3aa: CAISAQGNSPLHF; CDR3nt: TGTGCCATCAGTGCCCAGGGAAATTCACCCCTCCACTTT
abundance: .; j_gene: TRBJ1-1; d_gene: TRBD1; len: 16; v_gene: TRBV18; CDR3aa: CASSPRQGARNTEAFF; CDR3nt: TGTGCCAGCTCACCACGACAGGGGGCGAGGAACACTGAAGCTTTCTTT
abundance: once; j_gene: TRBJ2-7; d_gene: .; len: 12; v_gene: TRBV25-1; CDR3aa: CASSGGAWEQYF; CDR3nt: TGTGCCAGCAGTGGGGGTGCGTGGGAGCAGTACTTC
abundance: .; j_gene: TRBJ1-1; d_gene: .; len: 15; v_gene: TRBV24-1; CDR3aa: CATSEFRGLLRKAFF; CDR3nt: TGTGCCACCAGTGAATTTCGGGGACTTCTACGCAAAGCTTTCTTT
abundance: .; j_gene: TRBJ2-2; d_gene: TRBD1; len: 16; v_gene: TRBV28; CDR3aa: CAIAKHRGMNTGELFF; CDR3nt: TGTGCCATCGCGAAGCACAGGGGAATGAACACCGGGGAGCTGTTTTTT
abundance: .; j_gene: TRBJ1-2; d_gene: .; len: 13; v_gene: TRBV2; CDR3aa: CAGQTGHSGGYTF; CDR3nt: TGTGCCGGGCAGACAGGCCATTCGGGGGGCTACACCTTC
abundance: .; j_gene: TRBJ1-1; d_gene: TRBD1; len: 12; v_gene: TRBV11-3; CDR3aa: CASSPGTAEAFF; CDR3nt: TGTGCCAGCAGCCCGGGGACAGCTGAAGCTTTCTTT
abundance: once; j_gene: TRBJ1-1; d_gene: .; len: 14; v_gene: TRBV5-1; CDR3aa: CASSSDLVVTEAFF; CDR3nt: TGCGCCAGCAGCTCGGACCTGGTAGTCACTGAAGCTTTCTTT
abundance: few; j_gene: TRBJ1-2; d_gene: .; len: 13; v_gene: TRBV3-1/TRBV3-2; CDR3aa: CASSPNPNYGYTF; CDR3nt: TGTGCCAGCAGCCCAAATCCTAACTATGGCTACACCTTC
abundance: .; j_gene: TRBJ1-1; d_gene: .; len: 15; v_gene: TRBV19; CDR3aa: CASSISGPLNTEAFF; CDR3nt: TGTGCCAGTAGTATATCTGGACCGTTGAACACTGAAGCTTTCTTT
abundance: .; j_gene: TRBJ2-3; d_gene: .; len: 14; v_gene: TRBV28; CDR3aa: CASSLPTRTATQYF; CDR3nt: TGTGCCAGCAGTTTGCCCACAAGGACAGCTACGCAGTATTTT
abundance: .; j_gene: TRBJ1-1; d_gene: .; len: 14; v_gene: TRBV5-1; CDR3aa: CASSLPLGNTEAFF; CDR3nt: TGCGCCAGCAGCCTCCCATTGGGGAACACTGAAGCTTTCTTT
abundance: .; j_gene: TRBJ2-3; d_gene: TRBD1; len: 17; v_gene: TRBV5-6; CDR3aa: CASSWRTGQGRTDTQYF; CDR3nt: TGTGCCAGCAGCTGGAGGACGGGACAGGGGAGAACAGATACGCAGTATTTT
abundance: once; j_gene: TRBJ1-1; d_gene: TRBD1; len: 16; v_gene: TRBV18; CDR3aa: CASSPGQGFGGTEAFF; CDR3nt: TGTGCCAGCTCACCGGGACAGGGGTTCGGCGGCACTGAAGCTTTCTTT
abundance: .; j_gene: TRBJ2-1; d_gene: .; len: 14; v_gene: TRBV2; CDR3aa: CASSGWTAYNEQFF; CDR3nt: TGTGCCAGCAGTGGTTGGACAGCTTACAATGAGCAGTTCTTC
abundance: .; j_gene: TRBJ2-2; d_gene: .; len: 15; v_gene: TRBV27; CDR3aa: CASRSDQVTTGELFF; CDR3nt: TGTGCCAGCAGATCGGATCAGGTTACTACCGGGGAGCTGTTTTTT
abundance: .; j_gene: TRBJ2-1; d_gene: .; len: 12; v_gene: TRBV6-2/TRBV6-3; CDR3aa: CASSDPQGEGFF; CDR3nt: TGTGCCAGCAGTGACCCACAGGGAGAGGGGTTCTTC
abundance: .; j_gene: TRBJ1-1; d_gene: .; len: 16; v_gene: TRBV6-6; CDR3aa: CASSPGLAYGNTEAFF; CDR3nt: TGTGCCAGCAGCCCTGGGTTGGCTTATGGGAACACTGAAGCTTTCTTT
abundance: once; j_gene: TRBJ1-1; d_gene: .; len: 11; v_gene: TRBV4-2; CDR3aa: CASSPGGVAFF; CDR3nt: TGTGCCAGCAGCCCTGGCGGGGTGGCTTTCTTT
abundance: few; j_gene: TRBJ1-3; d_gene: .; len: 16; v_gene: TRBV7-9; CDR3aa: CASTSSPQGTANTIYF; CDR3nt: TGTGCCAGCACCTCTTCCCCTCAGGGGACCGCAAACACCATATATTTT
abundance: .; j_gene: TRBJ2-3; d_gene: .; len: 15; v_gene: TRBV6-5; CDR3aa: CASSEVQLRTDTQYF; CDR3nt: TGTGCCAGCAGCGAGGTCCAGTTACGCACAGATACGCAGTATTTT
abundance: .; j_gene: TRBJ1-2; d_gene: .; len: 13; v_gene: TRBV28; CDR3aa: CASMLREAQGYTF; CDR3nt: TGTGCCAGCATGCTCAGGGAAGCTCAAGGCTACACCTTC
abundance: few; j_gene: TRBJ1-1; d_gene: .; len: 15; v_gene: TRBV5-1; CDR3aa: CASSGQGFKGAEAFF; CDR3nt: TGCGCCAGCAGCGGCCAGGGGTTCAAAGGCGCTGAAGCTTTCTTT
abundance: once; j_gene: TRBJ2-5; d_gene: .; len: 14; v_gene: TRBV5-1; CDR3aa: CASDRGDGKETQYF; CDR3nt: TGCGCCAGCGACCGAGGGGACGGCAAAGAGACCCAGTACTTC
abundance: .; j_gene: TRBJ2-5; d_gene: TRBD2; len: 16; v_gene: TRBV28; CDR3aa: CASLLRGRGGIETQYF; CDR3nt: TGTGCCAGCCTCCTCCGGGGGCGGGGGGGCATTGAGACCCAGTACTTC
abundance: .; j_gene: TRBJ1-2; d_gene: .; len: 16; v_gene: TRBV28; CDR3aa: CASSLTGGPSNYGYTF; CDR3nt: TGTGCCAGCAGTTTAACCGGGGGGCCCTCTAACTATGGCTACACCTTC
abundance: .; j_gene: TRBJ2-3; d_gene: .; len: 16; v_gene: TRBV3-1/TRBV3-2; CDR3aa: CASSQDTGRGTDTQYF; CDR3nt: TGTGCCAGCAGCCAAGATACGGGACGAGGCACAGATACGCAGTATTTT
abundance: .; j_gene: TRBJ1-1; d_gene: TRBD1; len: 13; v_gene: TRBV5-1; CDR3aa: CASSEQGGTEAFF; CDR3nt: TGCGCCAGCAGCGAGCAGGGGGGCACTGAAGCTTTCTTT
abundance: .; j_gene: TRBJ2-7; d_gene: .; len: 14; v_gene: TRBV10-3; CDR3aa: CAISEKGAPYEQYF; CDR3nt: TGTGCCATCAGTGAGAAAGGGGCCCCCTACGAGCAGTACTTC
abundance: .; j_gene: TRBJ1-3; d_gene: .; len: 20; v_gene: TRBV5-1; CDR3aa: CASSTSPAGGGQRYGSTIYF; CDR3nt: TGCGCCAGCAGCACCTCGCCTGCAGGCGGAGGGCAGAGGTATGGGTCCACCATATATTTT
abundance: few; j_gene: TRBJ1-6; d_gene: .; len: 13; v_gene: TRBV6-1; CDR3aa: CASSEARYSPLHF; CDR3nt: TGTGCCAGCAGTGAAGCGCGGTATTCACCCCTCCACTTT
abundance: .; j_gene: TRBJ2-7; d_gene: .; len: 16; v_gene: TRBV19; CDR3aa: CASSMGLGTRAYEQYF; CDR3nt: TGTGCCAGTAGTATGGGCCTCGGGACCAGGGCCTACGAGCAGTACTTC
abundance: .; j_gene: TRBJ1-4; d_gene: .; len: 18; v_gene: TRBV5-1; CDR3aa: CASSLAGGKLIRSEKLFF; CDR3nt: TGCGCCAGCAGCTTGGCGGGAGGAAAACTGATAAGAAGTGAAAAACTGTTTTTT
abundance: .; j_gene: TRBJ2-7; d_gene: TRBD1; len: 14; v_gene: TRBV5-8; CDR3aa: CASRLTGEPYEQYF; CDR3nt: TGTGCCAGCAGACTAACAGGGGAGCCCTACGAGCAGTACTTC
abundance: .; j_gene: TRBJ1-2; d_gene: .; len: 14; v_gene: TRBV11-2; CDR3aa: CASSLDIINYGYTF; CDR3nt: TGTGCCAGCAGCTTAGATATAATAAACTATGGCTACACCTTC
abundance: .; j_gene: TRBJ1-5; d_gene: .; len: 14; v_gene: TRBV19; CDR3aa: CASSSQGEVAPQHF; CDR3nt: TGTGCCAGTAGTAGTCAGGGAGAAGTCGCCCCCCAGCATTTT
abundance: .; j_gene: TRBJ2-7; d_gene: TRBD2; len: 16; v_gene: TRBV7-9; CDR3aa: CASSLGLAGGIYEQYF; CDR3nt: TGTGCCAGCAGCTTGGGACTAGCGGGGGGAATATACGAGCAGTACTTC
abundance: once; j_gene: TRBJ1-2; d_gene: .; len: 13; v_gene: TRBV24-1; CDR3aa: CATSDPGMRGYTF; CDR3nt: TGTGCCACCAGTGACCCGGGAATGAGAGGCTACACCTTC
abundance: .; j_gene: TRBJ1-3; d_gene: TRBD1; len: 16; v_gene: TRBV7-2; CDR3aa: CASSFYGDSSGNTIYF; CDR3nt: TGTGCCAGCAGCTTCTACGGGGACAGCTCTGGAAACACCATATATTTT
abundance: .; j_gene: TRBJ1-1; d_gene: .; len: 15; v_gene: TRBV5-1; CDR3aa: CASSQQVSVNTEAFF; CDR3nt: TGCGCCAGCAGTCAACAGGTTTCGGTGAACACTGAAGCTTTCTTT